What follows describes a single TCR beta chain. In germline, CDR1 is GTSNPN, CDR2 SVGIG (reference sequence). The ends lost 5 bases at V and 4 bases at J; junction bases unmatched: 5. The CDR3 runs to 13 residues. This specimen comes from a study of CD8+ T cells in alopecia areata. Extracted RNA was reverse transcribed, and the resulting cDNA served as sequencing template. Measured with immunoSEQ multiplex PCR; TCRdb has only the in-frame clones, and not every one. The data contain hundreds of thousands of clones, around two thirds of them singletons. The receptor's source is a human donor with alopecia areata. The sequenced sample was CD4+ T cells sorted from blood, obtained at week 0. V usage is TRBV30 and J usage is TRBJ1-2; TRBD1 agrees at 9 bases. The CDR3 DNA is TGTGCCTGGCAGGACAGGGGTGGCTATGGCTACACCTTC. This codes for CAWQDRGGYGYTF.